Presented here are 20 T cell receptor beta chains from one specimen sequenced in a study of blood T cell repertoires in COVID-19 (dated by TCRdb to the early 2020s). The method behind the library was the immunoSEQ multiplex PCR assay. Drawn from immuneACCESS, this table holds only the in-frame rearrangements with V and J called that TCRdb kept. Clones are partly lost; checked studies trace under half to an unresolved V gene and leave the rest unexplained. The sample contains roughly 160,000 clones, roughly 86% of them found a single time. Roughly 2.7% of the sample belongs to the ten largest clones. The specimen sequenced was peripheral blood. The receptors derive from a woman older than 75 with COVID-19, enrolled during active disease.

The gene calls are TRBV5-1 and TRBJ2-3; unclear D gene. Germline CDR1 SGHRS, CDR2 YFSETQ. V dropped 2 bases and J dropped 6 bases, with 7 bases sitting between them. The CDR3 runs 12 residues. This chain's CDR3 is CASSFPVDTQYF. The CDR3 DNA reads TGCGCCAGCAGCTTCCCAGTTGATACGCAGTATTTT.

The chain has TRBV10-3 and TRBJ2-3; 9 bases fit TRBD2. V dropped 8 bases and J dropped 4; count of bases not matched to a gene: 7. The V gene's germline CDR1 is ENHRY and CDR2 SYGVKD. The CDR3 extends over 14 amino acids. CDR3 amino acids: CAIGSGGTADTQYF. The CDR3 DNA follows: TGTGCCATCGGTAGCGGGGGAACAGCAGATACGCAGTATTTT.

V and J are TRBV13 and TRBJ2-7; 9 bases map to TRBD1. Unmatched junction bases numbered 8, after V lost 5 bases and J lost 6 bases. The CDR3 runs to 14 residues. CDR1 is PRHDT and CDR2 is FYEKMQ in the germline V gene (reference sequence). The CDR3 DNA follows: TGTGCCAGCAGCCCCGGGACAGGGATTTTCGAGCAGTACTTC. Translating gives CASSPGTGIFEQYF.

The gene calls are TRBV2 and TRBJ1-5, with D perhaps matching TRBD1 (6 bases). The CDR3 contains 13 residues. Trimming shortened V by 7 bases and J by 5 bases, and 12 bases separated the two germline ends. Per the germline V gene, CDR1 is SNHLY and CDR2 is FYNNEI. CDR3 region: CASIPGEYQPQHF. DNA for the CDR3: TGTGCCAGCATTCCAGGGGAGTATCAGCCCCAGCATTTT.

The V gene is TRBV14, the J gene TRBJ2-7; D unresolved. The V gene lost 1 base and the J gene lost 3 bases, with 13 bases spanning the gap. The germline V gene encodes CDR1 SGHDN and CDR2 FVKESK. This CDR3 region has 15 residues. The CDR3 DNA reads TGTGCCAGCAGCCAAGCTCCGGTTTCGGGCTACGAGCAGTACTTC. Translated, it gives CASSQAPVSGYEQYF.

The chain joins TRBV29-1 to TRBJ2-7; the D is unclear. The V gene's germline CDR1 is SQVTM and CDR2 ANQGSEA. The CDR3 is 14 amino acids. The V end lost 6 bases, the J end lost 2 bases, and 17 bases lay between the germline ends. CDR3 in amino acids: CSVASGVLAYEQYF. The CDR3 coding sequence is TGCAGCGTCGCATCGGGTGTTCTGGCCTACGAGCAGTACTTC.

The rearrangement links TRBV5-1 to TRBJ2-1; 10 bases align to TRBD2. Germline CDR1 and CDR2: SGHRS and YFSETQ. With V trimmed by 1 base and J by 4 bases, 2 bases remained unmatched. CDR3 length: 15 residues. CDR3 residues: CASSLSAGGYNEQFF. Written as DNA, the CDR3 is TGCGCCAGCAGCTTGTCAGCGGGAGGGTACAATGAGCAGTTCTTC.

This rearrangement joins TRBV10-3 to TRBJ1-6; TRBD1 matches 11 bases. Trimming removed 5 bases from V and 7 bases from J; junction bases left unmatched: 4. Germline values: CDR1 ENHRY, CDR2 SYGVKD. This CDR3 has 15 residues. This CDR3 is CAISRDRGENSPLHF. The CDR3 DNA follows: TGTGCCATCAGTCGGGACAGGGGGGAAAATTCACCCCTCCACTTT.

The rearrangement joins TRBV9 to TRBJ1-6; 10 nucleotides match TRBD1. This CDR3 region has 17 residues. Trimming cost V 0 bases and J 7 bases; bases outside gene matches: 7. Germline V gene lookup returns CDR1 SGDLS and CDR2 YYNGEE. CDR3 region: CASSVEVWTGGNSPLHF. DNA for the CDR3: TGTGCCAGCAGCGTAGAGGTTTGGACAGGGGGAAATTCACCCCTCCACTTT.

The chain is built from TRBV27 and TRBJ2-2; 7 nucleotides align to TRBD1. The CDR3 extends over 14 amino acids. The V gene's germline CDR1 is MNHEY and CDR2 SMNVEV (reference sequence). The J segment lost 5 bases and the V segment lost 3 bases, leaving 3 bases of the junction unmatched. This CDR3 reads CASSLTGPTGELFF. The CDR3, as DNA: TGTGCCAGCAGTTTGACAGGGCCTACCGGGGAGCTGTTTTTT.

The CDR3 coding sequence is TGTGCCAGCAGCTTCCGGCGCGCGGTCACTGAAGCTTTCTTT. It yields the protein CASSFRRAVTEAFF. This chain links TRBV5-8 with TRBJ1-1; no firm D call. V was trimmed by 2 bases and J by 4 bases, leaving 12 bases between them. The CDR3 contains 14 residues. Per germline, CDR1 SGHTS and CDR2 YDEGEE.

The genes are TRBV5-5 and TRBJ1-1, with 9 positions matching TRBD1. The V segment lost 4 bases and the J segment 5 bases; nucleotides outside the gene matches: 12. Germline CDR1 is SGHKS and CDR2 is YYEKEE (reference sequence). The CDR3 sequence is 16 residues long. CDR3 sequence: CASSLPWGQGLTEAFF. The DNA of the CDR3 is TGTGCCAGCAGCCTGCCGTGGGGACAGGGATTGACTGAAGCTTTCTTT.

V and J are TRBV7-3 and TRBJ2-2; possibly TRBD2 for D (6 bases). The germline V gene has CDR1 SGHTA and CDR2 FQGTGA. Deletions cut 4 bases from V and 7 bases from J, with 16 bases between. The CDR3 spans 15 residues. The CDR3 nucleotides read TGTGCCAGCAGCTACGACTCCGGGGGTGTCGGGGAGCTGTTTTTT. Translating it yields CASSYDSGGVGELFF.

This rearrangement joins TRBV5-4 to TRBJ1-2, with D uncertain. CDR1 and CDR2 (germline): SGHNT, YYREEE (reference sequence). The germline V and J ends were trimmed by 0 bases and 11 bases, with 20 bases remaining between them. This CDR3 spans 15 amino acids. Here the CDR3 reads CASSLDIMSGYPYTF. DNA for the CDR3: TGTGCCAGCAGCTTGGATATTATGAGCGGGTATCCATACACCTTC.

The chain is built from TRBV7-2 and TRBJ1-6; tentative D call: TRBD1 (5 bases). With 6 bases removed from V and 9 bases from J, the gap between germline ends came to 15 bases. There are 14 residues in the CDR3. Germline values: CDR1 SGHTA, CDR2 FQGNSA. CDR3 coding DNA: TGTGCCAGCAGATACAGGTTAAGTTCTTCACCCCTCCACTTT. Translated, it gives CASRYRLSSSPLHF.

There are a few counts of this clone. The rearrangement links TRBV7-2 to TRBJ1-1; D is unresolved. Germline V CDR1 and CDR2: SGHTA, FQGNSA. The CDR3 runs to 13 residues. Trimming shortened V by 2 bases and J by 3 bases, and 7 bases separated the two germline ends. DNA for the CDR3: TGTGCCAGCAGCTTACAGAGGGACACTGAAGCTTTCTTT. Its translation: CASSLQRDTEAFF.

The V gene is TRBV19, the J gene TRBJ2-5, with 7 bases fitting TRBD1. Germline loops: CDR1 LNHDA, CDR2 SQIVND (reference sequence). The CDR3 contains 14 residues. V shed 6 bases and J 7 bases; nucleotides not matched to a gene: 11. The CDR3 DNA sequence: TGTGCCAGTAGCGGGGCCCAGGGGGTGGGGACCCAGTACTTC. This gives the protein CASSGAQGVGTQYF.

The rearrangement joins TRBV3-1 (or the pseudogene TRBV3-2) to TRBJ1-1, with D maybe TRBD1 (5 bases). V was cut by 6 bases and J by 10 bases, with 15 bases left in between. CDR1 is LGHDT, CDR2 YNNKEL, per germline (reference sequence). The CDR3 is made up of 12 amino acids. The CDR3 spells CASRNGGGAAFF. The CDR3 bases are TGTGCCAGCAGGAACGGGGGTGGTGCAGCTTTCTTT.

The count of this clone is one. The V and J genes are TRBV5-5 and TRBJ1-2; the match to TRBD1 covers 10 bases. J lost 7 bases, V lost 0 bases, and 6 bases had no gene match. Germline CDR1 is SGHKS and CDR2 is YYEKEE (reference sequence). The CDR3 loop spans 15 amino acids. For the CDR3, the DNA is TGTGCCAGCAGCTTGGTTGGGACAGGGGTTCGTGGCTACACCTTC. The encoded protein is CASSLVGTGVRGYTF.

The chain employs TRBV5-4 and TRBJ1-2; no firm D call. The CDR3 has 13 residues. CDR1 and CDR2 (germline): SGHNT, YYREEE (reference sequence). Trimming took 4 bases from V and 0 from J, leaving 7 bases between them. The CDR3 loop reads CASSPPANYGYTF. In DNA form, the CDR3 reads TGTGCCAGCAGCCCTCCAGCTAACTATGGCTACACCTTC.